This T cell receptor (beta chain) was observed in a study of shared clonotypes between healthy human individuals. Study in general: Donor ages ranged 18 to 49 years: a couple of women, three men. Study-wide results and caveats: What limited the represented genetic and exposure-history diversity was the small number of donors.

Only in-frame clones appear in the TCRdb table, and some are missing; sequencing was by immunoSEQ multiplex PCR. The sample shows hundreds of thousands of clones, about 80% of them seen only once. Regarding this clone: Its specificity is unknown.

CDR1 and CDR2 (germline): SEHNR, FQNEAQ (reference sequence). Deletions cut 5 bases from V and 4 bases from J, with 18 bases between. CDR3 length equals 16 residues. The clonotype comes from a woman in her thirties in good health. Sequencing was performed on memory CD4+ T cells sorted from blood. The subset is: CD45RA-negative fraction. The V gene is TRBV7-9, the J gene TRBJ2-1, with TRBD1 as a possible D gene (6 bases). The CDR3 sequence: CASSTGGTLSYNEQFF. Here the CDR3 DNA reads TGTGCCAGCAGCACAGGTGGGACACTGAGTTACAATGAGCAGTTCTTC.